These 32 T cell receptor beta chains originate from one sample sequenced in a study of T cell responses to AZD1222 COVID-19 vaccine. Repertoires were generated with immunoSEQ multiplex PCR, while TCRdb's copy carries only in-frame clones and drops some. The sample lists roughly 130,000 clones, about 94% occurring once. The sample here was peripheral blood, taken 28 days after the second AZD1222 dose. The receptor source for this set is an adult who received the AZD1222 COVID-19 vaccine.

The chain couples TRBV14 to TRBJ1-3; D call uncertain. CDR1 is SGHDN, CDR2 FVKESK, per germline. V was clipped by 7 bases and J by 1 base, with 8 bases between them. The CDR3 covers 13 residues. The CDR3, as DNA: TGTGCCAGCAACCGTTTTTCTGGAAACACCATATATTTT. It specifies CASNRFSGNTIYF.

The gene calls are TRBV5-1 and TRBJ2-5; D perhaps matches TRBD2 (6 bases). Trimming cost V 2 bases and J 3 bases, with 11 bases left between them. The CDR3 totals 14 residues. Germline lookup yields CDR1 SGHRS and CDR2 YFSETQ. CDR3 DNA sequence: TGCGCCAGCAGCTTAGCCGGGACTGAAGAGACCCAGTACTTC. This encodes CASSLAGTEETQYF.

This sequence joins TRBV6-1 and TRBJ1-1; possible D gene TRBD1, 5 bases. CDR1 MNHNS and CDR2 SASEGT come from the germline V gene. V dropped 0 bases and J dropped 6 bases, with 14 bases sitting between them. This CDR3 is 15 amino acids long. As DNA, the CDR3 is TGTGCCAGCAGTGAAGCGCGTTGGGGGGTGCCTGAAGCTTTCTTT. Encoded protein: CASSEARWGVPEAFF.

The rearrangement joins TRBV12-3 or TRBV12-4 to TRBJ2-1, with D possibly matching TRBD2 (6 bases). This CDR3 spans 13 amino acids. Trimming stripped 5 bases from V and 5 bases from J, with 10 bases between. CDR3 sequence (DNA): TGTGCCAGCAGTACCCGCGGGGACAATGAGCAGTTCTTC. Translation gives CASSTRGDNEQFF.

V gene TRBV7-9 combines with J gene TRBJ1-1; maybe TRBD1 (5 bases). Trimming left V 4 bases short and J 4 bases short, with 13 bases between. The germline V gene encodes CDR1 SEHNR and CDR2 FQNEAQ (reference sequence). This CDR3 has 14 amino acids. CDR3 sequence (DNA): TGTGCCAGCAGCTGGGGACTGGGAGGCACTGAAGCTTTCTTT. Translated, it gives CASSWGLGGTEAFF.

The rearrangement joins TRBV3-1 (or the pseudogene TRBV3-2) to TRBJ1-6; D is unresolved. This CDR3 region has 19 residues. V was shortened by 1 base and J by 0 bases, with 16 bases between the two germline ends. The germline V gene has CDR1 LGHDT and CDR2 YNNKEL (reference sequence). In DNA, the CDR3 is TGTGCCAGCAGCCAAGTTCCCCCCCGAGGGAGCTCCTATAATTCACCCCTCCACTTT. Translation gives CASSQVPPRGSSYNSPLHF.

J is TRBJ1-2 and V is TRBV5-1; no clear D gene. Germline lookup yields CDR1 SGHRS and CDR2 YFSETQ. The CDR3 has 13 residues. V was trimmed by 0 bases and J by 5 bases, leaving 8 bases between them. The chain's CDR3 is CASSLGRTYGYTF. DNA for the CDR3: TGCGCCAGCAGCTTGGGCAGGACTTATGGCTACACCTTC.

The chain uses TRBV19 and TRBJ1-6; D may be TRBD1 (6 bases). The CDR3 loop spans 14 amino acids. The V gene lost 9 bases and the J gene lost 10 bases, with 19 bases spanning the gap. From germline, CDR1 is LNHDA and CDR2 SQIVND (reference sequence). Here the CDR3 DNA reads TGTGCCAGCTATAATCCAGGGGTAGGCTCACCCCTCCACTTT. Translated, it gives CASYNPGVGSPLHF.

The chain joins TRBV11-2 to TRBJ2-2, with TRBD1 as a possible D gene (6 bases). V dropped 7 bases and J dropped 12 bases, with 18 bases sitting between them. Germline V gives CDR1 SGHAT, CDR2 FQNNGV. The CDR3 runs to 13 residues. CDR3 region: CASTRSTGQQLFF. The DNA for the CDR3 is TGTGCCAGCACTCGATCTACCGGACAGCAGCTGTTTTTT.

CDR3 loop: CASSFPYTGNTEAFF. In DNA form, the CDR3 reads TGTGCCAGCAGCTTCCCTTACACCGGGAACACTGAAGCTTTCTTT. The chain employs TRBV7-2 and TRBJ1-1; D remains ambiguous. The CDR3 spans 15 residues. V lost 3 bases and J lost 1, with 12 bases in between. Germline V gene sequence: CDR1 SGHTA, CDR2 FQGNSA.

This CDR3 reads CASGLVLVDRSVSNEQFF. The CDR3, as DNA: TGTGCTAGTGGTTTGGTACTAGTAGATCGGTCGGTATCCAATGAGCAGTTCTTC. The V call is TRBV12-5, the J call TRBJ2-1, with a tentative D call TRBD2 (5 bases). Germline CDR1 and CDR2: LGHNT and FRNRAP. The CDR3 is 18 amino acids. V gave up 0 bases and J gave up 6 bases, with 21 bases separating them.

The CDR3 DNA is TGTGCCAGCAGTTACCTTCCGGGGGCCGAAAAACTGTTTTTT. Its protein product is CASSYLPGAEKLFF. V is TRBV6-2 or TRBV6-3 and J is TRBJ1-4; D is perhaps TRBD1 (6 bases). V was clipped by 2 bases and J by 8 bases, with 12 bases between them. The length of the CDR3 is 14 residues. Germline CDR1 reads MNHEY; CDR2 reads SVGEGT.

Note on this clone: One end of the junction varies from germline; a read error may be responsible. The rearrangement links TRBV28 to TRBJ2-7; the D gene is possibly TRBD2 (6 bases). Germline V gene data show CDR1 as MDHEN and CDR2 as SYDVKM. The CDR3 has 14 amino acids. CDR3 bases: TGTGCCATCAGTGGGGCTAGCGCGTCGGGCGAGCAGTACTTC. Its protein is CAISGASASGEQYF.

CDR3 coding DNA: TGCAGCGTCTCAGGGACGAGTGGCTACACCTTC. It translates to CSVSGTSGYTF. The chain has TRBV29-1 and TRBJ1-2; possibly TRBD1 for D (5 bases). The CDR3 sequence is 11 residues long. Germline loops: CDR1 SQVTM, CDR2 ANQGSEA. V lost 6 bases and J 7 bases, leaving 12 bases between the germline ends. Drawing the rest from reference TRBV29-1 and TRBJ1-2, the complete variable domain is SAVISQKPSRDICQRGTSLTIQCQVDSQVTMMFWYRQQPGQSLTLIATANQGSEATYESGFVIDKFPISRPNLTFSTLTVSNMSPEDSSIYLCSVSGTSGYTFGSGTRLTVV.

V gene TRBV18 combines with J gene TRBJ2-7, with 8 bases lining up with TRBD2. This CDR3 is built from 14 residues. The ends lost 1 base at V and 2 bases at J; junction bases unmatched: 1. Per germline, CDR1 KGHSH and CDR2 LQKENI. This CDR3 reads CASSPLAGTYEQYF. CDR3 sequence (DNA): TGTGCCAGCTCACCACTAGCGGGGACCTACGAGCAGTACTTC.

The rearrangement links TRBV11-1 to TRBJ1-1; TRBD1 is a possible D gene (6 bases). From germline, CDR1 is SGHAT and CDR2 FQDESV (reference sequence). V lost 1 base, J lost 5 bases, and 8 bases lay in between. The CDR3 is 13 residues long. The CDR3 sequence: CASSLEGGTEAFF. Written as DNA, the CDR3 is TGTGCCAGCAGCTTAGAAGGGGGTACTGAAGCTTTCTTT.

The table lists this clone with a few counts. This chain links TRBV10-1 with TRBJ2-1; 9 bases agree with TRBD2. The CDR3 totals 15 residues. The V gene end was trimmed by 3 bases and the J gene end by 9 bases; junction bases not matched to a gene: 9. The germline V gene has CDR1 WNHNN and CDR2 SYGVQD (reference sequence). For the CDR3, the DNA is TGCGCCAGCAGTGAAATAGCGGGAGAACAATCTGAGCAGTTCTTC. Protein product: CASSEIAGEQSEQFF.

The genes are TRBV5-4 and TRBJ1-5, with D hard to call. The V gene lost 4 bases and the J gene lost 8 bases, with 7 bases spanning the gap. This CDR3 is 11 amino acids long. In germline, CDR1 is SGHNT, CDR2 YYREEE (reference sequence). This CDR3 is CASSPHEPQHF. As DNA, the CDR3 is TGTGCCAGCAGCCCCCATGAGCCCCAGCATTTT.

Only a few counts were recorded for this clone. The chain combines TRBV4-2 with TRBJ2-1; a weak D match, TRBD2 (5 bases). V was clipped by 0 bases and J by 5 bases, with 14 bases between them. The CDR3 length is 16 residues. Germline CDR1 and CDR2: LGHNA and YNFKEQ. The CDR3 region is CASSQDSRLTHNEQFF. Here the CDR3 DNA reads TGTGCCAGCAGCCAAGACTCAAGACTAACCCACAATGAGCAGTTCTTC.

The V call is TRBV11-3, the J call TRBJ1-6; D gene uncertain. There are 13 residues in the CDR3. Between the trimmed V and J ends, which lost 5 bases and 5 bases, there was a span of 7 bases. CDR1 and CDR2 (germline): SGHNT, YENEEA. The CDR3 nucleotides are TGTGCCAGCAGCCCGAGTAATAATTCACCCCTCCACTTT. The encoded protein is CASSPSNNSPLHF.

The chain carries TRBV2 and TRBJ2-1, with D perhaps TRBD1 (6 bases). There are 16 residues in the CDR3. Trimming left V 5 bases short and J 0 bases short, with 14 bases between. Germline V gene lookup returns CDR1 SNHLY and CDR2 FYNNEI. The CDR3 here is CASSMDSPDSYNEQFF. DNA of the CDR3: TGTGCCAGCAGTATGGACAGTCCCGACTCCTACAATGAGCAGTTCTTC.

The V gene is TRBV2, the J gene TRBJ2-7; 7 bases fit TRBD2. CDR3 length equals 15 residues. After removal of 7 bases from V and 2 bases from J, the junction contained 11 bases not matched to a gene. Germline CDR1 reads SNHLY; CDR2 reads FYNNEI. Here the CDR3 DNA reads TGTGCCAGCACTCCACGGACTAGTGGGACCTACGAGCAGTACTTC. This codes for CASTPRTSGTYEQYF.

The gene calls are TRBV16 and TRBJ2-1; D could derive from TRBD1 or TRBD2 (5 bases each). V was cut by 4 bases and J by 0 bases, with 10 bases left in between. The CDR3 runs to 15 residues. CDR1 and CDR2 (germline): KGHSY, FQNENV. Written as DNA, the CDR3 is TGTGCCAGCAGCCGGGACCCGAGCTCCTACAATGAGCAGTTCTTC. Protein: CASSRDPSSYNEQFF.

The rearrangement joins TRBV29-1 to TRBJ1-2, with no clear D. The germline CDR1 and CDR2 sequences are SQVTM and ANQGSEA. V was cut by 0 bases and J by 3 bases, with 5 bases left in between. This CDR3 contains 12 residues. CDR3 DNA: TGCAGCGTTGAAGATGGACACTATGGCTACACCTTC. It yields the protein CSVEDGHYGYTF.

This clone was seen just once. The chain uses TRBV15 and TRBJ2-7, with 8 bases identical to TRBD1. Germline trimming cut 4 bases from V and 2 bases from J; bases unmatched to any gene: 7. The CDR3 runs 15 residues. Germline values: CDR1 LNHNV, CDR2 YYDKDF (reference sequence). CDR3 sequence (DNA): TGTGCCACCAGCAACAACAGGGGGGTCGCCTACGAGCAGTACTTC. Its translation: CATSNNRGVAYEQYF.

This clone appeared once. The chain links TRBV7-3 to TRBJ2-7; 8 positions match TRBD1. V was clipped by 5 bases and J by 7 bases; unmatched bases: 7. Germline V gene lookup returns CDR1 SGHTA and CDR2 FQGTGA. The CDR3 spans 13 residues. The CDR3 nucleotides are TGTGCCAGCAGCGTAGGGACAGGCTGGGAGCAGTACTTC. Translated, it gives CASSVGTGWEQYF.

The J gene is TRBJ1-5, the V gene TRBV19, with a weak D call TRBD1 (6 bases). Germline values: CDR1 LNHDA, CDR2 SQIVND (reference sequence). The CDR3 covers 13 residues. The ends were cut back, 5 bases at V and 6 bases at J, with 11 bases in the middle. For the CDR3, the DNA is TGTGCCAGTAGTCAGGGGCACACTCAGCCCCAGCATTTT. Translating gives CASSQGHTQPQHF.

This chain connects TRBV29-1 to TRBJ2-3, with D unclear. The CDR3 runs to 13 residues. Trimming took 4 bases from V and 0 from J, leaving 8 bases between them. In germline, CDR1 is SQVTM, CDR2 ANQGSEA. The CDR3 DNA is TGCAGCGTTGCTGGGATTAGCACAGATACGCAGTATTTT. It codes for CSVAGISTDTQYF.

The chain couples TRBV3-1 (or the pseudogene TRBV3-2) to TRBJ1-6, with 7 bases identical to TRBD1. The junction had 12 bases not matched to a gene; V was cut back by 6 bases and J by 10 bases. The length of the CDR3 is 15 residues. Germline V CDR1 and CDR2: LGHDT, YNNKEL (reference sequence). The CDR3 DNA reads TGTGCCAGCAGGCAGTCTTCAGGGGGACCCTCACCCCTCCACTTT. It translates to CASRQSSGGPSPLHF.

V usage is TRBV9 and J usage is TRBJ1-2; no firm D call. V gave up 3 bases and J gave up 6 bases, with 6 bases separating them. The CDR3 extends over 11 amino acids. Germline CDR1 is SGDLS and CDR2 is YYNGEE. CDR3 bases: TGTGCCAGCAGCGGGTACAATGGCTACACCTTC. Protein: CASSGYNGYTF.

This chain connects TRBV19 to TRBJ2-2; D remains ambiguous. Trimming left V 2 bases short and J 0 bases short, with 4 bases between. There are 14 residues in the CDR3. Germline loops: CDR1 LNHDA, CDR2 SQIVND (reference sequence). This CDR3 reads CASSILANTGELFF. The CDR3 nucleotides read TGTGCCAGTAGTATACTAGCGAACACCGGGGAGCTGTTTTTT.

V and J are TRBV2 and TRBJ2-7; D is possibly TRBD2 (6 bases). The germline gives CDR1 SNHLY, CDR2 FYNNEI. CDR3 length: 16 residues. V dropped 6 bases and J dropped 0 bases, with 18 bases sitting between them. The CDR3 nucleotides read TGTGCCAGCAGCGCTACCATTGACGGGAGCTCCTACGAGCAGTACTTC. Protein sequence: CASSATIDGSSYEQYF.